This T cell receptor (beta chain) was found in a study of early T cells in non-severe SARS-CoV-2 infection. Looking at the study overall: The study sequenced bulk RNA from unsorted whole blood, with chains unpaired.

The study, taken as a whole, reports: CD4 and private specificities were missed by VDJdb matching, which favored anti-spike CD8 responses.

This clonotype was picked up many times. Its antigen is unidentified. Per the germline V gene, CDR1 is MNHEY and CDR2 is SVGAGI. The CDR3 is 18 amino acids. V dropped 0 bases and J dropped 3; count of bases not matched to a gene: 9. Each single cDNA molecule received a unique molecular identifier. TCRdb re-analysed the 5' RACE reads in MiXCR, keeping a single row per CDR3 protein. The sample has about 31,000 distinct CDR3 sequences; approximately 7.1% are singletons. The J gene is TRBJ2-3, the V gene TRBV6-5, with 10 bases lining up with TRBD2. The TCR was taken from an adult who was a healthcare worker with PCR-confirmed SARS-CoV-2 infection or an uninfected control (not recorded which). Sequenced material: whole blood, taken at baseline. CDR3 amino acids: CASSYSFEWTSGTDTQYF. The DNA for the CDR3 is TGTGCCAGCAGTTACTCTTTCGAGTGGACTAGCGGTACAGATACGCAGTATTTT.